The 24 T cell receptor beta chains below all came from one sample that was sequenced in a study of blood T cell repertoires in COVID-19. The table came from immunoSEQ multiplex PCR; TCRdb's copy has only in-frame clones and leaves some out. The sample lists about 140,000 clones; 70% to 90% were seen once. Sequenced input: peripheral blood. These receptors were obtained from a woman older than 75 with acute or convalescent COVID-19.

The V gene is TRBV7-9, the J gene TRBJ1-2; D might be TRBD1 (6 bases). The CDR3 is 13 residues long. Deletions cut 5 bases from V and 8 bases from J, with 15 bases between. Germline V gene data show CDR1 as SEHNR and CDR2 as FQNEAQ (reference sequence). The CDR3 DNA follows: TGTGCCAGCAGCCAGGGGCCTCAGGGAGGCTACACCTTC. It specifies CASSQGPQGGYTF.

This clone was counted a single time. The CDR3 region is CASSARLQGAGANVLTF. The CDR3 bases are TGTGCCAGTAGTGCCCGACTGCAGGGCGCTGGGGCCAACGTCCTGACTTTC. This chain uses TRBV19 with TRBJ2-6; tentatively, D is TRBD1 (5 bases). This CDR3 spans 17 amino acids. Germline loops: CDR1 LNHDA, CDR2 SQIVND (reference sequence). Trimming took 5 bases from V and 2 from J, leaving 16 bases between them. The entire variable domain, with the rest obtained from reference TRBV19 and TRBJ2-6, is as follows: DGGITQSPKYLFRKEGQNVTLSCEQNLNHDAMYWYRQDPGQGLRLIYYSQIVNDFQKGDIAEGYSVSREKKESFPLTVTSAQKNPTAFYLCASSARLQGAGANVLTFGAGSRLTVL.

The chain uses TRBV30 and TRBJ1-1; no reliable D call. V lost 8 bases and J 10 bases, leaving 17 bases between the germline ends. The CDR3 sequence is 11 residues long. Germline V gene lookup returns CDR1 GTSNPN and CDR2 SVGIG (reference sequence). DNA for the CDR3: TGTGCCCACCAGCCCGGGAATATAGCTTTCTTT. Translating gives CAHQPGNIAFF.

CDR3 in amino acids: CASSPRDREQPQHF. For the CDR3, the DNA is TGTGCCAGCAGCCCCCGGGACAGGGAACAGCCCCAGCATTTT. The chain recombines TRBV7-6 with TRBJ1-5; TRBD1 agrees at 9 bases. Germline V CDR1 and CDR2: SGHVS, FNYEAQ. There are 14 residues in the CDR3. The trim removed 5 bases at V and 7 bases at J, leaving 6 bases unmatched. The whole variable domain, filled in from reference TRBV7-6 and TRBJ1-5, reads GAGVSQSPRYKVTKRGQDVALRCDPISGHVSLYWYRQALGQGPEFLTYFNYEAQQDKSGLPNDRFSAERPEGSISTLTIQRTEQRDSAMYRCASSPRDREQPQHFGDGTRLSIL.

This chain joins TRBV7-2 and TRBJ1-1; 7 bases are a match to TRBD1. This CDR3 is built from 16 residues. Unmatched junction bases numbered 11, after V lost 5 bases and J lost 2 bases. CDR1 SGHTA and CDR2 FQGNSA come from the germline V gene. The CDR3 DNA follows: TGTGCCAGCAGCACTCAATCCGGACAGGCTAACACTGAAGCTTTCTTT. Translating gives CASSTQSGQANTEAFF.

This chain joins TRBV5-1 and TRBJ1-2; a possible D gene is TRBD1 (5 bases). In germline, CDR1 is SGHRS, CDR2 YFSETQ. Trimming shortened V by 0 bases and J by 10 bases, and 28 bases separated the two germline ends. This CDR3 has 18 amino acids. CDR3 in amino acids: CASSLGNYVPPGDSDYTF. CDR3 DNA sequence: TGCGCCAGCAGCTTGGGGAACTACGTCCCTCCGGGGGATTCTGACTACACCTTC.

This sequence joins TRBV28 and TRBJ2-7; possibly TRBD1 for D (6 bases). CDR3 length equals 15 residues. The germline CDR1 and CDR2 sequences are MDHEN and SYDVKM. The V gene lost 3 bases and the J gene lost 2 bases, with 14 bases spanning the gap. DNA for the CDR3: TGTGCCAGCAGTTTGATTAGAAGGGGGACCTACGAGCAGTACTTC. Translating it yields CASSLIRRGTYEQYF.

A single count supports this clone. The chain has TRBV3-1 (or the pseudogene TRBV3-2) and TRBJ1-2, with 9 bases fitting TRBD1. With V trimmed by 2 bases and J by 5 bases, 6 bases remained unmatched. There are 15 residues in the CDR3. Germline assignment: CDR1 LGHDT and CDR2 YNNKEL (reference sequence). The CDR3 spells CASSQLGTGLYGYTF. As DNA, the CDR3 is TGTGCCAGCAGCCAACTCGGGACAGGGCTTTATGGCTACACCTTC.

The chain links TRBV5-6 to TRBJ1-5; 9 nucleotides line up with TRBD1. V was pared by 3 bases and J by 5 bases, with 6 bases of the junction left unmatched. The germline V gene encodes CDR1 SGHDT and CDR2 YYEEEE. This CDR3 region has 15 residues. The CDR3 is CASSSAGTGHQPQHF. CDR3 DNA sequence: TGTGCCAGCAGCTCTGCCGGGACAGGGCATCAGCCCCAGCATTTT.

The chain carries TRBV7-2 and TRBJ1-2; a weak D match, TRBD1 (5 bases). CDR1 is SGHTA, CDR2 FQGNSA, per germline. The CDR3 spans 15 residues. V gave up 1 base and J gave up 7 bases, with 16 bases separating them. CDR3 protein: CASSLDGGVFSGYTF. CDR3 nucleotides: TGTGCCAGCAGCTTAGACGGGGGGGTGTTCTCTGGCTACACCTTC.

The gene calls are TRBV3-1 (or the pseudogene TRBV3-2) and TRBJ1-2, with TRBD1 matching 11 bases. V trimming: 3 bases; J trimming: 5 bases; junction bases outside the gene matches: 5. The germline CDR1 and CDR2 sequences are LGHDT and YNNKEL (reference sequence). The CDR3 is made up of 15 amino acids. CDR3 bases: TGTGCCAGCAGCCACCGGGGACAGGGGGGATATGGCTACACCTTC. Its translation: CASSHRGQGGYGYTF.

The V and J genes are TRBV5-1 and TRBJ2-7; the D gene is possibly TRBD1 (5 bases). The length of the CDR3 is 15 residues. Per the germline V gene, CDR1 is SGHRS and CDR2 is YFSETQ. Trimming cost V 0 bases and J 0 bases, with 10 bases left between them. The CDR3 region has the DNA TGCGCCAGCAGCTTGGTCCCGACAGCCTCCTACGAGCAGTACTTC. Residues: CASSLVPTASYEQYF.

The gene calls are TRBV5-6 and TRBJ1-6; 9 bases fit TRBD1. CDR1 and CDR2 (germline): SGHDT, YYEEEE. V lost 2 bases and J lost 9; bases outside the gene matches: 12. CDR3 length: 17 residues. The CDR3 sequence is CASSFGQGLWTGSPLHF. For the CDR3, the DNA is TGTGCCAGCAGCTTCGGACAGGGGCTGTGGACCGGTTCACCCCTCCACTTT.

About this clone itself: Other nucleotide sequences in the sample specify the same CDR3. The chain carries TRBV7-6 and TRBJ1-2; 8 bases align to TRBD1. The CDR3 is made up of 13 amino acids. Trimming took 9 bases from V and 4 from J; bases not matched to a gene: 7. Per germline, CDR1 SGHVS and CDR2 FNYEAQ. CDR3 in amino acids: CASSRGLTYGYTF. CDR3 nucleotide sequence: TGTGCCAGTAGCAGGGGGCTCACCTATGGCTACACCTTC.

The chain is built from TRBV5-1 and TRBJ2-2; TRBD2 matches at 11 bases. This CDR3 has 17 residues. Germline CDR1 is SGHRS and CDR2 is YFSETQ. The junction had 6 bases not matched to a gene; V was cut back by 2 bases and J by 3 bases. The CDR3 loop reads CASSFPSGGKDTGELFF. DNA for the CDR3: TGCGCCAGCAGCTTCCCTAGCGGGGGGAAGGACACCGGGGAGCTGTTTTTT.

This clone was counted a single time. The V call is TRBV6-5, the J call TRBJ1-1, with D unresolved. The V gene's germline CDR1 is MNHEY and CDR2 SVGAGI. Between the trimmed V and J ends, which lost 0 bases and 4 bases, there was a span of 9 bases. The CDR3 sequence is 14 residues long. CDR3 region: CASSYSGGPTEAFF. DNA for the CDR3: TGTGCCAGCAGTTACTCGGGCGGGCCCACTGAAGCTTTCTTT.

The V and J genes are TRBV4-3 and TRBJ2-7; maybe TRBD1 (6 bases). Deletions cut 0 bases from V and 4 bases from J, with 13 bases between. The CDR3 loop spans 15 amino acids. Germline V CDR1 and CDR2: LGHNA, YSLEER. CDR3 in DNA: TGCGCCAGCAGCCAAGATAAAGGCAGGGGATACGAGCAGTACTTC. Its protein product is CASSQDKGRGYEQYF.

This clone turned up a few times. V and J are TRBV6-6 and TRBJ2-7; D unresolved. Trimming took off 7 bases at V and 1 base at J, with 11 bases between the two ends. The CDR3 sequence is 13 residues long. The germline CDR1 and CDR2 sequences are MNHNY and SVGAGI (reference sequence). The CDR3 DNA reads as TGTGCCAGCACCGAGGCGAGGTCCTACGAGCAGTACTTC. Encoded protein: CASTEARSYEQYF.

J is TRBJ2-3 and V is TRBV7-3, with D possibly being TRBD2 (5 bases). The germline V and J ends were trimmed by 3 bases and 4 bases, with 8 bases remaining between them. The germline V gene encodes CDR1 SGHTA and CDR2 FQGTGA. This CDR3 region has 13 residues. CDR3: CASSLEVSDTQYF. The CDR3 DNA reads TGTGCCAGCAGCTTGGAGGTCTCAGATACGCAGTATTTT.

This sequence joins TRBV12-5 and TRBJ1-1; 9 bases are shared with TRBD1. The V segment lost 3 bases and the J segment 1 base; nucleotides outside the gene matches: 3. The CDR3 spans 15 residues. Germline CDR1 reads LGHNT; CDR2 reads FRNRAP. The CDR3 bases are TGTGCTAGTGGTTTTGACAGGGGGTCGAACACTGAAGCTTTCTTT. It encodes CASGFDRGSNTEAFF. The full variable domain, rest sourced from reference TRBV12-5 and TRBJ1-1, is DARVTQTPRHKVTEMGQEVTMRCQPILGHNTVFWYRQTMMQGLELLAYFRNRAPLDDSGMPKDRFSAEMPDATLATLKIQPSEPRDSAVYFCASGFDRGSNTEAFFGQGTRLTVV.

The gene calls are TRBV6-2 or TRBV6-3 and TRBJ1-6; possibly TRBD1 for D (5 bases). Germline values: CDR1 MNHEY, CDR2 SVGEGT. The V end lost 1 base, the J end lost 9 bases, and 19 bases lay between the germline ends. The CDR3 covers 17 residues. The CDR3 DNA is TGTGCCAGCAGTTACTTCTCGGGCGCAGGGCTGGTTTCACCCCTCCACTTT. Protein sequence: CASSYFSGAGLVSPLHF.

V gene TRBV2 combines with J gene TRBJ1-5; D possibly corresponds to TRBD1 (6 bases). CDR3 size: 14 residues. V lost 5 bases, J lost 10 bases, and 18 bases lay in between. Germline assignment: CDR1 SNHLY and CDR2 FYNNEI. The CDR3 loop is CASSTGLTMGPQHF. The CDR3, as DNA: TGTGCCAGCAGTACAGGGTTAACTATGGGACCCCAGCATTTT.

V and J are TRBV24-1 and TRBJ1-4, with a tentative D call TRBD1 (5 bases). V was cut by 4 bases and J by 2 bases, with 10 bases left in between. Germline loops: CDR1 KGHDR, CDR2 SFDVKD. The CDR3 sequence is 15 residues long. The CDR3 region has the DNA TGTGCCACCAGTGACAGGGCAGGCACTAATGAAAAACTGTTTTTT. It encodes CATSDRAGTNEKLFF.

The gene calls are TRBV6-5 and TRBJ2-3; no clear D gene. The CDR3 has 16 residues. The V and J ends lost 0 bases and 0 bases respectively, with 10 bases between them. Germline assignment: CDR1 MNHEY and CDR2 SVGAGI. CDR3 residues: CASSYSRIPSTDTQYF. The CDR3 DNA sequence: TGTGCCAGCAGTTACTCGAGAATCCCTAGCACAGATACGCAGTATTTT.